Following are 32 T cell receptor beta chains from one sample sequenced in a study of cytomegalovirus exposure and HLA in healthy donors. The protocol was immunoSEQ multiplex PCR, while the TCRdb copy is restricted to in-frame clones and leaves out a portion. This sample has a few hundred thousand clones, with less than 95% found just once. Sequenced sample: PBMCs. All receptors derive from a woman in her twenties or thirties in good health and CMV-seronegative.

The chain uses TRBV7-8 and TRBJ1-4; D gene unclear. CDR3 size: 16 residues. CDR1 is SGHVS, CDR2 FQNEAQ, per germline. The V and J ends lost 1 base and 4 bases respectively, with 13 bases between them. CDR3 DNA sequence: TGTGCCAGCAGCTTAGAAGTTTTGGCAGTTAATGAAAAACTGTTTTTT. Translating it yields CASSLEVLAVNEKLFF.

This clone was seen more than once but under ten times. The rearrangement links TRBV9 to TRBJ2-7; D possibly corresponds to TRBD1 (5 bases). V lost 0 bases to trimming and J lost 4 bases, with 14 bases between them. The germline CDR1 and CDR2 sequences are SGDLS and YYNGEE. CDR3 length equals 15 residues. In DNA, the CDR3 is TGTGCCAGCAGCGTAGAGGGGAACCCGGATTACGAGCAGTACTTC. Its protein product is CASSVEGNPDYEQYF.

V and J are TRBV6-5 and TRBJ2-7; TRBD1 is a possible D gene (6 bases). V was trimmed by 7 bases and J by 2 bases, leaving 15 bases between them. The CDR3 is 14 residues long. Germline assignment: CDR1 MNHEY and CDR2 SVGAGI. This CDR3 reads CASTRSHRAYEQYF. CDR3 DNA: TGTGCCAGCACCCGTTCCCACAGGGCCTACGAGCAGTACTTC.

V usage is TRBV10-3 and J usage is TRBJ2-7; the match to TRBD2 covers 9 bases. The V gene end was trimmed by 6 bases and the J gene end by 1 base; junction bases not matched to a gene: 7. The CDR3 has 15 residues. Germline V gene lookup returns CDR1 ENHRY and CDR2 SYGVKD. As DNA, the CDR3 is TGTGCCATCAGCGGAGGGGGACTAGCTTCCTACGAGCAGTACTTC. Translating gives CAISGGGLASYEQYF.

This clone came up once. The chain has TRBV7-2 and TRBJ2-7; tentative D call: TRBD1 (6 bases). CDR3 length: 14 amino acids. With 1 base removed from V and 2 bases from J, the gap between germline ends came to 9 bases. The V gene's germline CDR1 is SGHTA and CDR2 FQGNSA. CDR3 residues: CASSLDWTAYEQYF. In DNA, the CDR3 is TGTGCCAGCAGCTTAGACTGGACAGCCTACGAGCAGTACTTC.

This sequence joins TRBV29-1 and TRBJ2-6; TRBD1 matches 7 bases. This CDR3 has 15 residues. V was clipped by 6 bases and J by 3 bases; unmatched bases: 8. The germline gives CDR1 SQVTM, CDR2 ANQGSEA. The DNA for the CDR3 is TGCAGCGTCTGGACAGGATCGGGTGGGGCCAACGTCCTGACTTTC. It codes for CSVWTGSGGANVLTF. The entire variable domain, with the rest obtained from reference TRBV29-1 and TRBJ2-6, is as follows: SAVISQKPSRDICQRGTSLTIQCQVDSQVTMMFWYRQQPGQSLTLIATANQGSEATYESGFVIDKFPISRPNLTFSTLTVSNMSPEDSSIYLCSVWTGSGGANVLTFGAGSRLTVL.

The J gene is TRBJ1-5, the V gene TRBV5-6; maybe TRBD1 (5 bases). Trimming shortened V by 3 bases and J by 2 bases, and 12 bases separated the two germline ends. From germline, CDR1 is SGHDT and CDR2 YYEEEE. The CDR3 is made up of 15 amino acids. The CDR3 bases are TGTGCCAGCAGCTCCGGACACTTAGGCAATCAGCCCCAGCATTTT. Amino acids: CASSSGHLGNQPQHF.

The chain uses TRBV27 and TRBJ2-4; a weak D match, TRBD2 (5 bases). The CDR3 consists of 16 residues. Trimming cost V 1 base and J 1 base, with 11 bases left between them. Germline V gives CDR1 MNHEY, CDR2 SMNVEV (reference sequence). The CDR3 spells CASSLYGVGAKNIQYF. The CDR3 region has the DNA TGTGCCAGCAGTTTATACGGGGTGGGTGCCAAAAACATTCAGTACTTC.

This clone was counted a single time. The chain couples TRBV19 to TRBJ1-2, with a possible D match to TRBD1 (6 bases). Germline V gives CDR1 LNHDA, CDR2 SQIVND (reference sequence). The CDR3 consists of 17 residues. V lost 4 bases to trimming and J lost 4 bases, with 22 bases between them. In nucleotides, the CDR3 is TGTGCCAGTAGTAGTGGGGACATACTCACCCTTCCCTATGGCTACACCTTC. This sequence encodes CASSSGDILTLPYGYTF.

The gene calls are TRBV2 and TRBJ2-3; no reliable D call. The CDR3 has 13 residues. In germline, CDR1 is SNHLY, CDR2 FYNNEI. Trimming removed 8 bases from V and 6 bases from J, with 15 bases in between. CDR3 amino acids: CASGSHMRDTQYF. CDR3 nucleotide sequence: TGTGCCAGCGGCAGCCATATGAGGGATACGCAGTATTTT. The full variable domain, in which reference TRBV2 and TRBJ2-3 provide the parts outside the CDR3, is EPEVTQTPSHQVTQMGQEVILRCVPISNHLYFYWYRQILGQKVEFLVSFYNNEISEKSEIFDDQFSVERPDGSNFTLKIRSTKLEDSAMYFCASGSHMRDTQYFGPGTRLTVL.

The J gene is TRBJ1-1, the V gene TRBV5-1; possible D gene TRBD1, 5 bases. The CDR3 has 14 residues. V lost 3 bases and J lost 3, with 12 bases in between. Germline V gene sequence: CDR1 SGHRS, CDR2 YFSETQ. The CDR3 loop reads CASSSVWGDTEAFF. The DNA for the CDR3 is TGCGCCAGCAGCTCCGTTTGGGGGGACACTGAAGCTTTCTTT.

The sample holds one count of this clone. The chain couples TRBV19 to TRBJ2-7; weak D call: TRBD2 (5 bases). V lost 3 bases and J 4 bases, leaving 16 bases between the germline ends. Germline CDR1 is LNHDA and CDR2 is SQIVND (reference sequence). This CDR3 spans 15 amino acids. For the CDR3, the DNA is TGTGCCAGTAGTATGGGTCTCGGGATAAGTTACGAGCAGTACTTC. This encodes CASSMGLGISYEQYF.

The rearrangement links TRBV27 to TRBJ2-5; TRBD2 agrees at 9 bases. The CDR3 is made up of 16 amino acids. The germline gives CDR1 MNHEY, CDR2 SMNVEV (reference sequence). The ends lost 1 base at V and 4 bases at J; junction bases unmatched: 7. The CDR3 loop is CASSLLTSGYRETQYF. CDR3 DNA sequence: TGTGCCAGCAGTTTATTGACTAGCGGTTACAGAGAGACCCAGTACTTC.

This clone came up once. The chain links TRBV29-1 to TRBJ2-7; weak D call: TRBD1 (6 bases). The CDR3 extends over 11 amino acids. The V end lost 8 bases, the J end lost 3 bases, and 11 bases lay between the germline ends. The germline gives CDR1 SQVTM, CDR2 ANQGSEA. The CDR3 protein is CSSTQGYEQYF. As DNA, the CDR3 is TGCAGCTCAACACAGGGCTACGAGCAGTACTTC.

The chain couples TRBV7-2 to TRBJ2-1; the match to TRBD2 covers 7 bases. V lost 5 bases and J lost 0; bases outside the gene matches: 7. The germline gives CDR1 SGHTA, CDR2 FQGNSA. This CDR3 is 16 amino acids long. For the CDR3, the DNA is TGTGCCAGCAGCCGCGGTGGCGGGAGCTCCTACAATGAGCAGTTCTTC. Encoded protein: CASSRGGGSSYNEQFF. Drawing the rest from reference TRBV7-2 and TRBJ2-1, the complete variable domain is GAGVSQSPSNKVTEKGKDVELRCDPISGHTALYWYRQSLGQGLEFLIYFQGNSAPDKSGLPSDRFSAERTGGSVSTLTIQRTQQEDSAVYLCASSRGGGSSYNEQFFGPGTRLTVL.

This chain connects TRBV15 to TRBJ1-2; 8 bases fit TRBD1. CDR3 length: 15 residues. CDR1 LNHNV and CDR2 YYDKDF come from the germline V gene (reference sequence). The V and J ends lost 0 bases and 8 bases, in that order; junction bases with no gene match: 8. The CDR3 reads CATSREKDRDYGYTF. DNA of the CDR3: TGTGCCACCAGCAGAGAGAAGGACAGGGATTACGGCTACACCTTC.

CDR3 loop: CASSSGGFDTDTQYF. The DNA of the CDR3 is TGCGCCAGCAGCTCAGGGGGCTTCGACACAGATACGCAGTATTTT. This chain connects TRBV5-1 to TRBJ2-3, with TRBD1 matching 8 bases. Unmatched junction bases numbered 5, after V lost 3 bases and J lost 2 bases. The CDR3 runs 15 residues. Germline V gives CDR1 SGHRS, CDR2 YFSETQ.

The J gene is TRBJ2-3, the V gene TRBV12-5, with D maybe TRBD1 (5 bases). In germline, CDR1 is LGHNT, CDR2 FRNRAP. Trimming shortened V by 0 bases and J by 2 bases, and 18 bases separated the two germline ends. The CDR3 is made up of 18 amino acids. CDR3 in amino acids: CASGLVPDGQSFTDTQYF. As DNA, the CDR3 is TGTGCTAGTGGTTTGGTACCAGACGGACAATCGTTCACAGATACGCAGTATTTT.

This sequence joins TRBV4-1 and TRBJ2-7, with 9 bases identical to TRBD1. Trimming took 4 bases from V and 2 from J; bases not matched to a gene: 12. Looked up from germline, CDR1 is MGHRA and CDR2 is YSYEKL. CDR3 length: 17 residues. The CDR3 sequence is CASSLAPPGQGTYEQYF. The CDR3 nucleotides read TGCGCCAGCAGCCTAGCCCCGCCGGGACAGGGAACCTACGAGCAGTACTTC.

The rearrangement links TRBV28 to TRBJ1-3; D unclear. From germline, CDR1 is MDHEN and CDR2 SYDVKM. V was cut by 6 bases and J by 0 bases, with 12 bases left in between. This CDR3 contains 15 residues. The CDR3 DNA sequence: TGTGCCAGCAGAACGGACGATCTCTCTGGAAACACCATATATTTT. Protein product: CASRTDDLSGNTIYF.

For the CDR3, the DNA is TGTGCCAGCAGAGGGACTAGCGGGAGTTCTGAGCAGTTCTTC. The encoded protein is CASRGTSGSSEQFF. This sequence joins TRBV2 and TRBJ2-1, with TRBD2 identical over 14 bases. V gave up 6 bases and J gave up 9 bases; unmatched junction bases: 4. Germline CDR1 SNHLY, CDR2 FYNNEI. The CDR3 sequence is 14 residues long. The whole variable domain, filled in from reference TRBV2 and TRBJ2-1, reads EPEVTQTPSHQVTQMGQEVILRCVPISNHLYFYWYRQILGQKVEFLVSFYNNEISEKSEIFDDQFSVERPDGSNFTLKIRSTKLEDSAMYFCASRGTSGSSEQFFGPGTRLTVL.

This clone occurred once. The chain's CDR3 is CASSLVLGYGYTF. CDR3 nucleotides: TGTGCCAGCAGCTTAGTTCTCGGCTATGGCTACACCTTC. V is TRBV7-9 and J is TRBJ1-2; D remains unclear. The CDR3 sequence is 13 residues long. Trimming stripped 1 base from V and 4 bases from J, with 7 bases between. Germline lookup yields CDR1 SEHNR and CDR2 FQNEAQ (reference sequence).

The chain employs TRBV6-5 and TRBJ1-1; D possibly corresponds to TRBD1 (5 bases). The CDR3 covers 15 residues. Trimming shortened V by 0 bases and J by 5 bases, and 13 bases separated the two germline ends. CDR1 and CDR2 from the germline V gene are MNHEY and SVGAGI. The CDR3: CASSYSGRRGTEAFF. For the CDR3, the DNA is TGTGCCAGCAGTTACTCGGGACGGCGGGGGACTGAAGCTTTCTTT.

V is TRBV11-3 and J is TRBJ2-7; D is perhaps TRBD1 (6 bases). The germline V gene encodes CDR1 SGHNT and CDR2 YENEEA. There are 16 residues in the CDR3. V lost 5 bases and J lost 0, with 17 bases in between. Here the CDR3 DNA reads TGTGCCAGCAGCCAAGCCGGGACATCTCGCTCCTACGAGCAGTACTTC. Its protein is CASSQAGTSRSYEQYF.

The chain has TRBV7-2 and TRBJ2-1, with D perhaps being TRBD1 or TRBD2 (5 bases each). The ends were cut back, 4 bases at V and 15 bases at J, with 16 bases in the middle. CDR3 length: 12 amino acids. Germline CDR1 is SGHTA and CDR2 is FQGNSA. CDR3 coding DNA: TGTGCCAGCAGCTCGCCCGGGACCACCCCGTTCTTC. Its translation: CASSSPGTTPFF. Full variable domain (remainder filled in from reference TRBV7-2 and TRBJ2-1): GAGVSQSPSNKVTEKGKDVELRCDPISGHTALYWYRQSLGQGLEFLIYFQGNSAPDKSGLPSDRFSAERTGGSVSTLTIQRTQQEDSAVYLCASSSPGTTPFFGPGTRLTVL.

The V call is TRBV7-2, the J call TRBJ2-1; no clear D gene. CDR1 and CDR2 from the germline V gene are SGHTA and FQGNSA. The CDR3 totals 16 residues. V gave up 6 bases and J gave up 0 bases, with 15 bases separating them. As DNA, the CDR3 is TGTGCCAGCAGTTCCCCTCTAGAGAGCTCCTACAATGAGCAGTTCTTC. This gives the protein CASSSPLESSYNEQFF.

The rearrangement uses TRBV11-2 and TRBJ2-5; no clear D gene. This CDR3 is 15 amino acids long. Trimming took 0 bases from V and 5 from J, leaving 13 bases between them. Germline CDR1 SGHAT, CDR2 FQNNGV. The CDR3 here is CASSLEGTTWETQYF. CDR3 coding DNA: TGTGCCAGCAGCTTAGAGGGAACTACGTGGGAGACCCAGTACTTC.

The chain joins TRBV6-5 to TRBJ2-3; TRBD2 matches 14 bases. The CDR3 totals 15 residues. Germline V gene lookup returns CDR1 MNHEY and CDR2 SVGAGI. Trimming removed 6 bases from V and 6 bases from J; junction bases left unmatched: 5. The CDR3 loop reads CASRPRTSGRDTQYF. CDR3 nucleotides: TGTGCCAGCAGGCCAAGGACTAGCGGGAGGGATACGCAGTATTTT.

The gene calls are TRBV6-6 and TRBJ1-2; D is ambiguous. CDR3 length: 12 residues. The germline V gene has CDR1 MNHNY and CDR2 SVGAGI (reference sequence). V lost 7 bases, J lost 4 bases, and 10 bases lay in between. CDR3: CASNKPGYGYTF. As DNA, the CDR3 is TGTGCCAGCAACAAACCAGGCTATGGCTACACCTTC.

The chain employs TRBV2 and TRBJ2-7, with 11 bases fitting TRBD2. V lost 5 bases to trimming and J lost 2 bases; unmatched junction nucleotides: 5. Germline values: CDR1 SNHLY, CDR2 FYNNEI. CDR3 length: 15 amino acids. CDR3 residues: CASSSGTSGAYEQYF. The CDR3 DNA reads as TGTGCCAGCAGTTCCGGGACTAGCGGAGCCTACGAGCAGTACTTC. The full variable domain, with the rest looked up from reference TRBV2 and TRBJ2-7, is EPEVTQTPSHQVTQMGQEVILRCVPISNHLYFYWYRQILGQKVEFLVSFYNNEISEKSEIFDDQFSVERPDGSNFTLKIRSTKLEDSAMYFCASSSGTSGAYEQYFGPGTRLTVT.

The rearrangement links TRBV6-1 to TRBJ2-5; D remains ambiguous. Looked up from germline, CDR1 is MNHNS and CDR2 is SASEGT. The CDR3 sequence is 11 residues long. V lost 4 bases and J lost 1, with 1 base in between. The CDR3 DNA follows: TGTGCCAGCAGTGCCCAAGAGACCCAGTACTTC. Translated, it gives CASSAQETQYF.

This clone was picked up one time. The J gene is TRBJ2-1, the V gene TRBV7-9, with D perhaps TRBD2 (6 bases). V lost 5 bases and J lost 9, with 14 bases in between. Germline V gene lookup returns CDR1 SEHNR and CDR2 FQNEAQ (reference sequence). The CDR3 contains 13 residues. The CDR3: CASSRRDSPEQFF. CDR3 bases: TGTGCCAGCAGCCGGCGGGACTCCCCTGAGCAGTTCTTC.